Listed here are 3 T cell receptor beta chains from one sample, sequenced in a study of control samples from healthy donors and cancer patients. Generated by immunoSEQ multiplex PCR, the TCRdb table keeps only in-frame clones and is missing some. Among fewer than 200,000 clones listed, roughly 95% were seen once. Sequences were obtained from blood. The receptors were gathered from a woman aged 25-40 years in good health.

The genes are TRBV28 and TRBJ2-1; D tentatively fits TRBD1 or TRBD2 (5 bases each). The germline V gene has CDR1 MDHEN and CDR2 SYDVKM. The V and J ends lost 8 bases and 6 bases respectively, with 17 bases between them. The CDR3 is 14 residues long. The CDR3 nucleotides are TGTGCCAGCTCCGGGGCCCGGTCAATCAATGAGCAGTTCTTC. Protein: CASSGARSINEQFF.

The chain recombines TRBV4-1 with TRBJ1-1, with D perhaps matching TRBD1 (6 bases). CDR1 MGHRA and CDR2 YSYEKL come from the germline V gene. The CDR3 has 14 residues. Deletions cut 2 bases from V and 4 bases from J, with 11 bases between. This CDR3 reads CASSQPTGLTEAFF. The CDR3 nucleotides read TGCGCCAGCAGCCAACCTACAGGGCTCACTGAAGCTTTCTTT.

The DNA of the CDR3 is TGTGCCAGTAGTATCCACAGGGACCTACTTAATTCACCCCTCCACTTT. It codes for CASSIHRDLLNSPLHF. The V gene is TRBV19, the J gene TRBJ1-6; D possibly corresponds to TRBD1 (6 bases). Germline CDR1 and CDR2: LNHDA and SQIVND (reference sequence). The CDR3 contains 16 residues. The V end lost 3 bases, the J end lost 6 bases, and 15 bases lay between the germline ends. The complete variable domain, with remaining parts taken from reference TRBV19 and TRBJ1-6, reads DGGITQSPKYLFRKEGQNVTLSCEQNLNHDAMYWYRQDPGQGLRLIYYSQIVNDFQKGDIAEGYSVSREKKESFPLTVTSAQKNPTAFYLCASSIHRDLLNSPLHFGNGTRLTVT.